This T cell receptor (beta chain) was captured by sequencing in a study of human T cells and chemical hapten exposure. The library labeled individual cDNA molecules by adding unique molecular identifiers to them. MiXCR, run by TCRdb on the RACE reads, gives a single entry per CDR3 protein. The sample shows about 350,000 distinct CDR3 sequences, over 5% of them seen only once. Trimming removed 3 bases from V and 1 base from J; junction bases left unmatched: 9. CDR1 is DFQATT, CDR2 SNEGSKA, per germline (reference sequence). This CDR3 spans 16 amino acids. As for time point: pre-sensitization, week 0. Indicated treatment: therapeutic diphenylcyclopropenone sensitization with weekly scalp DPC.

The clonotype comes from a woman in her late teens or twenties with alopecia areata. Some clones in this sample may be carry-over from other donors' samples. Sequenced here: whole blood, sampled in connection with sensitization to the hapten diphenylcyclopropenone (DPC). V is TRBV20-1 and J is TRBJ2-7, with TRBD1 matching over 10 bases. CDR3 in DNA: TGCAGTGCTAGGTATAGACAGGGGGCGCCTTCCTACGAGCAGTACTTC. Translating it yields CSARYRQGAPSYEQYF.